This T cell receptor (beta chain) was sequenced for a study of shared clonotypes between healthy human individuals. The CDR3 runs 14 residues. Germline V gene lookup returns CDR1 MNHEY and CDR2 SVGAGI. V was clipped by 2 bases and J by 3 bases, with 9 bases between them. Produced via immunoSEQ multiplex PCR; TCRdb's table is partial and in-frame only. The sample lists just over 2,000,000 clones, about 95% seen once, with roughly 1.1% in the top ten. Concerning this clone: Other DNA sequences in the sample encode the same CDR3.

Naive CD8 cells, CD45RO-negative and positively selected for CCR7, excluded terminally differentiated effector memory CD45RA+ cells. Input material: naive CD8+ T cells sorted from blood. The V gene is TRBV6-5, the J gene TRBJ2-3; D may be TRBD1 (6 bases). The receptor's source is a man younger than 35 in good health. The CDR3 region is CASSYGQGTDTQYF. CDR3 nucleotides: TGTGCCAGCAGTTACGGGCAGGGGACAGATACGCAGTATTTT.